These 24 T cell receptor beta chains came from one sample sequenced in a study of T cell changes during pregnancy in multiple sclerosis. Sequenced by immunoSEQ multiplex PCR; TCRdb stores in-frame clones only, minus some. In the table there are roughly 64,000 clones, around 90% of which are singletons. Specimen: peripheral blood, collected in the second trimester of pregnancy. The receptors shown here come from a female donor with multiple sclerosis, enrolled in a pregnancy study.

The V gene is TRBV10-3, the J gene TRBJ2-3; D call uncertain. This CDR3 comprises 12 residues. The germline CDR1 and CDR2 sequences are ENHRY and SYGVKD. V gave up 0 bases and J gave up 5 bases, with 3 bases separating them. The CDR3 nucleotides read TGTGCCATCAGTGAGTCTATAGATACGCAGTATTTT. This codes for CAISESIDTQYF.

The chain has TRBV4-2 and TRBJ2-7; 11 positions match TRBD1. There are 17 residues in the CDR3. CDR1 is LGHNA, CDR2 YNFKEQ, per germline. Germline trimming cut 4 bases from V and 4 bases from J; bases unmatched to any gene: 12. CDR3 sequence: CASSRVFGQGAIYEQYF. Written as DNA, the CDR3 is TGTGCCAGCAGCCGAGTTTTTGGACAGGGGGCCATATACGAGCAGTACTTC.

The chain combines TRBV30 with TRBJ1-3, with D hard to call. The ends were cut back, 1 base at V and 4 bases at J, with 11 bases in the middle. This CDR3 comprises 14 residues. Per the germline V gene, CDR1 is GTSNPN and CDR2 is SVGIG (reference sequence). The CDR3 sequence: CAWSESVLGNTIYF. CDR3 nucleotides: TGTGCCTGGAGTGAGTCGGTCTTAGGAAACACCATATATTTT.

This rearrangement joins TRBV2 to TRBJ2-7, with 10 bases fitting TRBD2. This CDR3 has 16 residues. Germline CDR1 SNHLY, CDR2 FYNNEI. V gave up 7 bases and J gave up 7 bases; unmatched junction bases: 16. CDR3 DNA sequence: TGTGCCAGCACCCCTTTCCTTCTAGCGGGAGCGCGGGAGCAGTACTTC. Protein: CASTPFLLAGAREQYF.

The chain joins TRBV5-1 to TRBJ2-2; D is possibly TRBD2 (5 bases). Trimming pared 2 bases from V and 2 bases from J, leaving 13 bases between. The CDR3 spans 16 residues. CDR1 is SGHRS and CDR2 is YFSETQ in the germline V gene. CDR3 bases: TGCGCCAGCAGCTTCATGACCGGGGATAACACCGGGGAGCTGTTTTTT. This gives the protein CASSFMTGDNTGELFF.

The chain's CDR3 is CASSLATLAGAYEQYF. The CDR3 bases are TGTGCCAGCAGCCTCGCGACACTAGCGGGAGCTTACGAGCAGTACTTC. The genes are TRBV4-2 and TRBJ2-7, with TRBD2 matching over 11 bases. From germline, CDR1 is LGHNA and CDR2 YNFKEQ. V was clipped by 4 bases and J by 4 bases; unmatched bases: 9. CDR3 size: 16 residues.

The rearrangement joins TRBV28 to TRBJ1-1; TRBD1 might be the D (6 bases). The germline gives CDR1 MDHEN, CDR2 SYDVKM. V lost 6 bases and J 4 bases, leaving 18 bases between the germline ends. The CDR3 spans 15 residues. CDR3 in amino acids: CASSPGHTLITEAFF. CDR3 nucleotide sequence: TGTGCCAGCAGCCCGGGACACACCCTCATCACTGAAGCTTTCTTT.

The chain has TRBV25-1 and TRBJ1-1; D is unclear. Looked up from germline, CDR1 is MGHDK and CDR2 is SYGVNS. The CDR3 loop spans 15 amino acids. V lost 3 bases and J 1 base, leaving 12 bases between the germline ends. The CDR3 sequence is CASSDKWAENTEAFF. The CDR3 DNA follows: TGTGCCAGCAGTGACAAGTGGGCCGAGAACACTGAAGCTTTCTTT.

This chain joins TRBV18 and TRBJ1-2, with 7 bases lining up with TRBD1. V lost 6 bases to trimming and J lost 8 bases; unmatched junction nucleotides: 9. Germline V gene lookup returns CDR1 KGHSH and CDR2 LQKENI. The CDR3 covers 13 residues. As DNA, the CDR3 is TGTGCCAGCTCTCCCGGGACAGATAGAGGCTACACCTTC. This translates into CASSPGTDRGYTF.

The chain joins TRBV6-1 to TRBJ2-5; tentative D call: TRBD1 (6 bases). CDR1 MNHNS and CDR2 SASEGT come from the germline V gene. V was pared by 10 bases and J by 3 bases, with 18 bases between. This CDR3 is 14 amino acids long. The CDR3 is CAIAWGTSKETQYF. The CDR3 nucleotides are TGTGCCATCGCTTGGGGGACAAGTAAAGAGACCCAGTACTTC.

The chain carries TRBV2 and TRBJ2-1; TRBD2 is a possible D gene (5 bases). V lost 4 bases, J lost 2 bases, and 15 bases lay in between. The CDR3 consists of 16 residues. Germline CDR1 reads SNHLY; CDR2 reads FYNNEI. CDR3: CASSGLRSGTYNEQFF. In DNA form, the CDR3 reads TGTGCCAGCAGTGGACTAAGGAGCGGCACCTACAATGAGCAGTTCTTC.

This clone was seen just once. The chain carries TRBV11-3 and TRBJ2-6, with TRBD1 identical over 8 bases. This CDR3 region has 16 residues. Germline V gene sequence: CDR1 SGHNT, CDR2 YENEEA. The junction had 2 bases not matched to a gene; V was cut back by 4 bases and J by 0 bases. CDR3 in DNA: TGTGCCAGCAGCTCTGGGACAGGCTCTGGGGCCAACGTCCTGACTTTC. It yields the protein CASSSGTGSGANVLTF.

CDR3: CASSLSGNTYNEQFF. CDR3 bases: TGCGCCAGCAGCCTTAGCGGGAACACCTACAATGAGCAGTTCTTC. The J gene is TRBJ2-1, the V gene TRBV4-1; TRBD2 aligns across 8 bases. This CDR3 is built from 15 residues. Germline-derived CDR1 and CDR2 are MGHRA and YSYEKL. Trimming at V came to 4 bases and at J to 2 bases, leaving 4 bases not matched to a gene.

The rearrangement joins TRBV7-9 to TRBJ1-4; D may be TRBD1 (6 bases). CDR1 is SEHNR and CDR2 is FQNEAQ in the germline V gene (reference sequence). CDR3 length: 15 amino acids. Between the trimmed V and J ends, which lost 1 base and 5 bases, there was a span of 11 bases. CDR3 in amino acids: CASSLEGQLNEKLFF. DNA for the CDR3: TGTGCCAGCAGCTTAGAAGGACAGCTAAATGAAAAACTGTTTTTT.

V and J are TRBV29-1 and TRBJ1-1; 8 bases line up with TRBD1. The CDR3 runs 15 residues. Germline V gene sequence: CDR1 SQVTM, CDR2 ANQGSEA. The J segment lost 1 base and the V segment lost 6 bases, leaving 10 bases of the junction unmatched. The CDR3 loop is CSVVPTGTGNTEAFF. CDR3 coding DNA: TGCAGCGTCGTTCCTACCGGGACAGGGAACACTGAAGCTTTCTTT.

Details on this clone: This same CDR3 is encoded by further DNA sequences in the sample. The rearrangement uses TRBV28 and TRBJ2-7, with 10 nucleotides matching TRBD1. The V gene end was trimmed by 6 bases and the J gene end by 4 bases; junction bases not matched to a gene: 3. The CDR3 length is 13 residues. Germline-derived CDR1 and CDR2 are MDHEN and SYDVKM. The CDR3 loop is CASRTGGGYEQYF. The CDR3 nucleotides are TGTGCCAGCAGGACAGGGGGCGGGTACGAGCAGTACTTC.

This clone was recorded only once. V and J are TRBV19 and TRBJ2-7, with D possibly TRBD1 on 6 matching bases. The CDR3 spans 13 residues. Trimming removed 6 bases from V and 4 bases from J, with 13 bases in between. CDR1 and CDR2 from the germline V gene are LNHDA and SQIVND (reference sequence). The CDR3 sequence is CASSGQSRYEQYF. Here the CDR3 DNA reads TGTGCCAGTAGCGGACAGTCAAGGTACGAGCAGTACTTC.

The CDR3 loop reads CASSREANYGYTF. As DNA, the CDR3 is TGTGCCAGTAGTCGGGAAGCTAACTATGGCTACACCTTC. This sequence joins TRBV19 and TRBJ1-2; D call uncertain. Trimming shortened V by 5 bases and J by 0 bases, and 7 bases separated the two germline ends. Germline V gives CDR1 LNHDA, CDR2 SQIVND (reference sequence). The CDR3 is 13 residues long.

The chain has TRBV5-1 and TRBJ2-7; 8 bases are shared with TRBD2. CDR3 length: 16 amino acids. With 2 bases clipped from V and 4 bases from J, the junction kept 11 bases outside the gene matches. From germline, CDR1 is SGHRS and CDR2 YFSETQ. The CDR3 DNA reads as TGCGCCAGCAGCTTCTTAAGCGGGAGAGGGTTGTACGAGCAGTACTTC. It encodes CASSFLSGRGLYEQYF.

The V and J genes are TRBV28 and TRBJ2-7; 11 nucleotides agree with TRBD2. The CDR3 length is 15 residues. The ends lost 5 bases at V and 4 bases at J; junction bases unmatched: 7. Germline V gene lookup returns CDR1 MDHEN and CDR2 SYDVKM. CDR3 DNA sequence: TGTGCCAGCAGTGAAGTAGGGACTAGCGGATACGAGCAGTACTTC. It specifies CASSEVGTSGYEQYF.

The chain employs TRBV7-2 and TRBJ2-7; 10 bases map to TRBD1. There are 15 residues in the CDR3. J was trimmed by 3 bases and V by 3 bases; bases with no gene match: 5. CDR1 is SGHTA, CDR2 FQGNSA, per germline. For the CDR3, the DNA is TGTGCCAGCAGCTTGGTCCGGGACAGGGGCTACGAGCAGTACTTC. Residues: CASSLVRDRGYEQYF.

This clone has a handful of counts. This chain joins TRBV6-6 and TRBJ1-4, with TRBD1 matching over 12 bases. V was pared by 8 bases and J by 13 bases, with 11 bases of the junction left unmatched. The CDR3 covers 14 residues. Germline loops: CDR1 MNHNY, CDR2 SVGAGI (reference sequence). In nucleotides, the CDR3 is TGTGCCAGCGGAACCGGGACAGGGGGCCCAGGACTGTTTTTT. It translates to CASGTGTGGPGLFF.

This clone was observed a single time. The chain carries TRBV5-6 and TRBJ1-3, with D possibly being TRBD1 (6 bases). The CDR3 runs 15 residues. Germline V gene sequence: CDR1 SGHDT, CDR2 YYEEEE. V was cut by 4 bases and J by 0 bases, with 11 bases left in between. CDR3 nucleotide sequence: TGTGCCAGCAGCCCTCAGGGGCTCTCTGGAAACACCATATATTTT. It translates to CASSPQGLSGNTIYF.

Note on this clone: A read error may account for a junction end that differs from germline. The chain couples TRBV28 to TRBJ1-3; possibly TRBD1 for D (5 bases). The CDR3 runs 14 residues. The germline V gene encodes CDR1 MDHEN and CDR2 SYDVKM. The CDR3 region is CASRFQGAGNTIYF. In nucleotides, the CDR3 is TGTGCCAGCCGTTTCCAGGGCGCTGGAAACACCATATATTTT.